This entry is about one T cell receptor (beta chain). The antigen is not known. These data are taken from a study of T cell responses to AZD1222 COVID-19 vaccine. Study-wide results and limits: Baseline testing showed seropositivity in only a handful of AZD1222 recipients.

Method: immunoSEQ multiplex PCR; TCRdb's copy keeps in-frame clones and lacks some. The data show roughly 200,000 clones, roughly 90% seen once. Germline V gene sequence: CDR1 MNHEY, CDR2 SVGAGI. This CDR3 comprises 16 residues. V lost 2 bases, J lost 9 bases, and 20 bases lay in between. This TCR was sampled from an adult who received the AZD1222 COVID-19 vaccine. The rearrangement links TRBV6-5 to TRBJ2-1; tentatively, D is TRBD2 (5 bases). The sequences come from peripheral blood, collected 28 days after the second AZD1222 dose. Here the CDR3 reads CASSYGLTRANGEQFF. The CDR3 DNA is TGTGCCAGCAGTTACGGCTTGACGAGGGCAAACGGTGAGCAGTTCTTC.